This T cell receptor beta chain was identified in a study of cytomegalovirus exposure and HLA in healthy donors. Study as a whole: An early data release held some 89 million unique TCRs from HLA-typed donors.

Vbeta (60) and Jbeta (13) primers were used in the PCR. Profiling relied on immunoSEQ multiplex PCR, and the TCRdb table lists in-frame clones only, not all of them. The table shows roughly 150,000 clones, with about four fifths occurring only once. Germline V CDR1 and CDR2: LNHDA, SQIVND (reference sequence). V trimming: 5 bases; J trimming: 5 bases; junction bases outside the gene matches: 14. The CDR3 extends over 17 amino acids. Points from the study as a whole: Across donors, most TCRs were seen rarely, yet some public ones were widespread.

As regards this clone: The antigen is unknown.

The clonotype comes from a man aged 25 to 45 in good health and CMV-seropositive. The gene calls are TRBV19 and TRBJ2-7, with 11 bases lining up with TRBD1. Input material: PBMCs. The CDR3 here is CASSSGQGAGRVNEQYF. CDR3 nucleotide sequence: TGTGCCAGTAGTTCTGGACAGGGGGCAGGTAGGGTCAACGAGCAGTACTTC.